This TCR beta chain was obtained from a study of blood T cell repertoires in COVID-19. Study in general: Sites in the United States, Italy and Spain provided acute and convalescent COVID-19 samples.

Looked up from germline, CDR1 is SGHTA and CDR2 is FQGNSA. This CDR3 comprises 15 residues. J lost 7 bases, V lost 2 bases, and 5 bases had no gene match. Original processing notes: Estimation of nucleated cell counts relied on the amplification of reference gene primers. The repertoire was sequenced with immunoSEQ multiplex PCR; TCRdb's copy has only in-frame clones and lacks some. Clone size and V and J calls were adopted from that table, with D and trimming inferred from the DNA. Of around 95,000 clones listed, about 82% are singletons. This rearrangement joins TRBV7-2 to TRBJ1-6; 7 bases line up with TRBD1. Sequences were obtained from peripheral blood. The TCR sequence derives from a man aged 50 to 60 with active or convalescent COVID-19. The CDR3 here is CASSLQGGGNSPLHF. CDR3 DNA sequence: TGTGCCAGCAGCTTACAAGGGGGCGGGAATTCACCCCTCCACTTT. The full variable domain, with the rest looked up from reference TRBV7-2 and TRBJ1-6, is GAGVSQSPSNKVTEKGKDVELRCDPISGHTALYWYRQSLGQGLEFLIYFQGNSAPDKSGLPSDRFSAERTGGSVSTLTIQRTQQEDSAVYLCASSLQGGGNSPLHFGNGTRLTVT.